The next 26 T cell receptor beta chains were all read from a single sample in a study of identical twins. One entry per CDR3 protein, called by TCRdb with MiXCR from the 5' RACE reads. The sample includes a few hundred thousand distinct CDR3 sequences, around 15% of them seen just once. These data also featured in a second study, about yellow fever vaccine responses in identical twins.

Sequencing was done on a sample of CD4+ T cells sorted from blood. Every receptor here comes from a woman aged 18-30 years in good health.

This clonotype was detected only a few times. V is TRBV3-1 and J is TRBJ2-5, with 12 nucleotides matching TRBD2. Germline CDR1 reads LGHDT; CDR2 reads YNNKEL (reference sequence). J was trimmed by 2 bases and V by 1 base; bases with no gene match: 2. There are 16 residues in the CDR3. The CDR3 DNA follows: TGTGCCAGCAGCCAAGCTAGCGGGGGGGTACAAGAGACCCAGTACTTC. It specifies CASSQASGGVQETQYF.

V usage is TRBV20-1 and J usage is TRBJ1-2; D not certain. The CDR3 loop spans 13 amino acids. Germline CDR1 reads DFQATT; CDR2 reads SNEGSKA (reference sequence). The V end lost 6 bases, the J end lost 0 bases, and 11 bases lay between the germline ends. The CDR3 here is CSALGRANYGYTF. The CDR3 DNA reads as TGCAGTGCCCTGGGTCGGGCTAACTATGGCTACACCTTC.

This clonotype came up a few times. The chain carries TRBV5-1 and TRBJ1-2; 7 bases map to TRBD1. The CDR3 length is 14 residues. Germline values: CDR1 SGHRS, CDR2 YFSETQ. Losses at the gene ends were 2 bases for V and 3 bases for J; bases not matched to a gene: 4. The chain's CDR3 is CASSFRGRDYGYTF. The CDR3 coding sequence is TGCGCCAGCAGCTTCAGGGGGAGGGACTATGGCTACACCTTC.

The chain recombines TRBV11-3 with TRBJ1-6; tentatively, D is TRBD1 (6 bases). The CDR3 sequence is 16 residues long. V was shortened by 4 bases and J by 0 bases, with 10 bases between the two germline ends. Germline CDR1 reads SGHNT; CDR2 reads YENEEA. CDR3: CASSSKDSSYNSPLHF. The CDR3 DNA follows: TGTGCCAGCAGCTCCAAGGACAGCTCCTATAATTCACCCCTCCACTTT.

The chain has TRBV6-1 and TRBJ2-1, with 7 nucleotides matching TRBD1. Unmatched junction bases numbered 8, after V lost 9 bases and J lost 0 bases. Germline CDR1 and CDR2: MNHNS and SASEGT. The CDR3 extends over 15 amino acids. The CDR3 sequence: CASRQGQSSYNEQFF. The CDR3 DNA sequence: TGTGCCAGTAGACAGGGTCAGAGCTCCTACAATGAGCAGTTCTTC.

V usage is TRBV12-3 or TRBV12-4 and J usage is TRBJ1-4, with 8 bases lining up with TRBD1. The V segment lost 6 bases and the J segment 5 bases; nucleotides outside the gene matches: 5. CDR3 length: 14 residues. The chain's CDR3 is CASSRTGRNEKLFF. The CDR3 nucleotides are TGTGCCAGCAGCAGGACAGGGAGGAATGAAAAACTGTTTTTT.

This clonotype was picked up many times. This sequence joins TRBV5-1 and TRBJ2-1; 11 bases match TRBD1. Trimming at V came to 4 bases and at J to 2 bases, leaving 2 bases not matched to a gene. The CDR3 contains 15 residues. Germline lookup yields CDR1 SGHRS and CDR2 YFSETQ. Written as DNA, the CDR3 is TGCGCCAGCAGCGTGGGACAGGGGGCCTACAATGAGCAGTTCTTC. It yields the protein CASSVGQGAYNEQFF.

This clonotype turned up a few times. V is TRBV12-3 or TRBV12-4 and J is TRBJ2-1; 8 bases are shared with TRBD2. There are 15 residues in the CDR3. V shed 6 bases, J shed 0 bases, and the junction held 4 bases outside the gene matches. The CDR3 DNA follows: TGTGCCAGCAGAAAGAGCGGGAGCTCCTACAATGAGCAGTTCTTC. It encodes CASRKSGSSYNEQFF.

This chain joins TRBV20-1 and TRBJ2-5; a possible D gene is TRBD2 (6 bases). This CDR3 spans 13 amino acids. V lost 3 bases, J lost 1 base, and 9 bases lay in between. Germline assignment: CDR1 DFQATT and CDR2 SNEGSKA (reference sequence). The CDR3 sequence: CSASDSGQETQYF. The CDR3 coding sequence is TGCAGTGCTAGCGATAGCGGCCAAGAGACCCAGTACTTC.

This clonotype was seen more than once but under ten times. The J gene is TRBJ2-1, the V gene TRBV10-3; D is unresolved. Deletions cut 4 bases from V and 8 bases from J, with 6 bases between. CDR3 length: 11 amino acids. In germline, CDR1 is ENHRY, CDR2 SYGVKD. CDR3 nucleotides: TGTGCCATCAGTGGCGTCGATGAGCAGTTCTTC. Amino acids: CAISGVDEQFF.

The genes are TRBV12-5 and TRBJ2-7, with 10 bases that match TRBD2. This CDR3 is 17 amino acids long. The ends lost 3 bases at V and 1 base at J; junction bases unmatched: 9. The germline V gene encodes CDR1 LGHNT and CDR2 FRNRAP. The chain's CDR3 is CASGFPLTSGKSYEQYF. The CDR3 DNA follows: TGTGCTAGTGGTTTCCCCTTAACTAGCGGGAAATCCTACGAGCAGTACTTC.

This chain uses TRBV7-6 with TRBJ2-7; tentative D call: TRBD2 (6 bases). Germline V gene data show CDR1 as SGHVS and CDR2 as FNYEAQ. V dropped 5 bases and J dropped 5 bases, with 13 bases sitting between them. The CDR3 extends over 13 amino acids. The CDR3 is CASSPRGVHEQYF. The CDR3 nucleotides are TGTGCCAGCAGCCCCCGCGGGGTACACGAGCAGTACTTC.

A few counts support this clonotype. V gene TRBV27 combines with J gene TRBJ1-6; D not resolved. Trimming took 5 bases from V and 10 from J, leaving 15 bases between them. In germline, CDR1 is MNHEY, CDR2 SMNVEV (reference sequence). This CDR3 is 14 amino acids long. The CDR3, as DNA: TGTGCCAGCAGTATGCAGGTGGGGATATCACCCCTCCACTTT. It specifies CASSMQVGISPLHF.

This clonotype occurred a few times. Here the CDR3 DNA reads TGCAGTGCTAGAGTGCAGGACACCTATGGCTACACCTTC. Amino acids: CSARVQDTYGYTF. The chain couples TRBV20-1 to TRBJ1-2; possibly TRBD1 for D (5 bases). Deletions cut 1 base from V and 4 bases from J, with 10 bases between. This CDR3 has 13 amino acids. Germline V gene lookup returns CDR1 DFQATT and CDR2 SNEGSKA (reference sequence).

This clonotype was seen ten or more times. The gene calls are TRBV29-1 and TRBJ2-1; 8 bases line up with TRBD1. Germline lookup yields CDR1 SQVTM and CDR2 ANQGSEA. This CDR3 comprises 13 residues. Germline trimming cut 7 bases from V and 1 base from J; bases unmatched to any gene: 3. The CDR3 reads CSGRDRSYNEQFF. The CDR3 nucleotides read TGCAGCGGCAGGGACAGGTCCTACAATGAGCAGTTCTTC.

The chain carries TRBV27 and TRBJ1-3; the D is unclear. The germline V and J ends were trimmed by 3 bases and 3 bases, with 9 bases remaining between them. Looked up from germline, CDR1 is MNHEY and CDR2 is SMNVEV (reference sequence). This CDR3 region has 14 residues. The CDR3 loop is CASSFGPNGNTIYF. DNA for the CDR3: TGTGCCAGCAGTTTTGGCCCAAATGGAAACACCATATATTTT.

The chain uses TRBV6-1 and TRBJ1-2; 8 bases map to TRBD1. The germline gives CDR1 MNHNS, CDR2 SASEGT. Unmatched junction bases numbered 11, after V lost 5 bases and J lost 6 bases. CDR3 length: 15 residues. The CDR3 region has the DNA TGTGCCAGCAGTAGATTGGACAGGGAGGGCGATGGCTACACCTTC. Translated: CASSRLDREGDGYTF.

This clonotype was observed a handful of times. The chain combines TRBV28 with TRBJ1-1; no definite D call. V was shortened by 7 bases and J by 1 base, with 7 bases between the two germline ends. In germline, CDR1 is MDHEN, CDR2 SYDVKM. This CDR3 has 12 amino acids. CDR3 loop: CASNLANTEAFF. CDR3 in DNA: TGTGCCAGCAATCTCGCGAACACTGAAGCTTTCTTT.

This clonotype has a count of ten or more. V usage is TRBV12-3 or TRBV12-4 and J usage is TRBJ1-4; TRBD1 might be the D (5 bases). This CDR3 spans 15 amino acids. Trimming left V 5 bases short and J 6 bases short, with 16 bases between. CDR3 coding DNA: TGTGCCAGCAGTCCCGACGGGGCGAGGGATGAAAAACTGTTTTTT. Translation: CASSPDGARDEKLFF.

This CDR3 reads CASSSQGVNQETQYF. CDR3 bases: TGTGCCAGCAGCTCACAGGGGGTCAACCAAGAGACCCAGTACTTC. V is TRBV7-9 and J is TRBJ2-5; 8 bases match TRBD1. The CDR3 extends over 15 amino acids. CDR1 and CDR2 (germline): SEHNR, FQNEAQ (reference sequence). J gave up 0 bases and V 4 bases, and 4 bases lay outside the gene matches.

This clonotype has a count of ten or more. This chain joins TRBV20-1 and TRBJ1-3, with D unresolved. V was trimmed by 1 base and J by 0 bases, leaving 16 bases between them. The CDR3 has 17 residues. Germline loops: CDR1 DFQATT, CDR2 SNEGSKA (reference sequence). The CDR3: CSARALDRATSGNTIYF. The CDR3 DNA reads TGCAGTGCTAGAGCCTTGGACCGCGCAACCTCTGGAAACACCATATATTTT.

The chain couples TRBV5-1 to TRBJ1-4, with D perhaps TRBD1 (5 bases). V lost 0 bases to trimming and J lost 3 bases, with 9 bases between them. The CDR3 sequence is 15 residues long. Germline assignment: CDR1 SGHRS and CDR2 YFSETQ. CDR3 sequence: CASSLGAGPNEKLFF. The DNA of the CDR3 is TGCGCCAGCAGCTTGGGGGCAGGGCCTAATGAAAAACTGTTTTTT.

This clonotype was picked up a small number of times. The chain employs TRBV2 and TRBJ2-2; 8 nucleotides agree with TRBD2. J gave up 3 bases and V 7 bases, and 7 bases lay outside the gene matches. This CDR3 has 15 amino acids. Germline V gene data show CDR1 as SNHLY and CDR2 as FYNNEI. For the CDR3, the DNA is TGTGCCAGCACCTTGGTACTAGCGGACACCGGGGAGCTGTTTTTT. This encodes CASTLVLADTGELFF.

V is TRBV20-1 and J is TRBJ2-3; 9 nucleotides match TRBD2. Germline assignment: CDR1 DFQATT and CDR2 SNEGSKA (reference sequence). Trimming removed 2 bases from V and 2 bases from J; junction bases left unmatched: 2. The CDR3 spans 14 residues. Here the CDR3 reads CSARRTSVTDTQYF. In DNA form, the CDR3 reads TGCAGTGCTAGACGGACTAGCGTCACAGATACGCAGTATTTT.

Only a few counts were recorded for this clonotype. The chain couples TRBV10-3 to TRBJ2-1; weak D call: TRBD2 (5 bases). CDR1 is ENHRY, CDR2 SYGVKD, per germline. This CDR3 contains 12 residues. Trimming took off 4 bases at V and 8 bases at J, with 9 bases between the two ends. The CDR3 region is CAISAEGYEQFF. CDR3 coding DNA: TGTGCCATCAGTGCTGAGGGCTATGAGCAGTTCTTC.

CDR3 DNA sequence: TGTGCCAGCAGTTACGTAACAGGGACCGGTTCACCCCTCCACTTT. Protein product: CASSYVTGTGSPLHF. V gene TRBV6-5 combines with J gene TRBJ1-6; possibly TRBD1 for D (6 bases). This CDR3 region has 15 residues. The germline V gene has CDR1 MNHEY and CDR2 SVGAGI. V lost 2 bases and J lost 9, with 14 bases in between.